The 19 T cell receptor beta chains given below trace back to one sample, sequenced in a study of OX40 agonist ivuxolimab in advanced cancers. TCRdb's table, derived via immunoSEQ multiplex PCR, lists solely in-frame clones and lacks some. Found here are tens of thousands of clones, about four fifths of them singletons; the top ten hold around 9.9%. Sequences were derived from CD4+ or CD8+ T cells sorted from blood, sampled in a trial of the OX40 agonist ivuxolimab. These TCRs come from an adult with an advanced solid tumor such as melanoma, head and neck, liver or kidney cancer.

V usage is TRBV18 and J usage is TRBJ2-5; 7 bases align to TRBD1. The length of the CDR3 is 15 residues. Trimming took 0 bases from V and 1 from J; bases not matched to a gene: 2. Germline-derived CDR1 and CDR2 are KGHSH and LQKENI. The CDR3, as DNA: TGTGCCAGCTCACCACCCAGGGGGTCCCAAGAGACCCAGTACTTC. This sequence encodes CASSPPRGSQETQYF.

The chain employs TRBV2 and TRBJ2-5; D is possibly TRBD2 (6 bases). This CDR3 comprises 14 residues. Deletions cut 3 bases from V and 5 bases from J, with 13 bases between. Per germline, CDR1 SNHLY and CDR2 FYNNEI. The CDR3 sequence: CASSEAGLGETQYF. In DNA form, the CDR3 reads TGTGCCAGCAGTGAGGCGGGGCTGGGGGAGACCCAGTACTTC.

CDR3 sequence (DNA): TGCGCCAGCACTCCCACGGGACAAAGCACAGATACGCAGTATTTT. This encodes CASTPTGQSTDTQYF. The chain carries TRBV5-1 and TRBJ2-3; D perhaps matches TRBD1 (6 bases). V shed 6 bases and J shed 0 bases, with 14 bases lying between them. The germline V gene encodes CDR1 SGHRS and CDR2 YFSETQ. This CDR3 comprises 15 residues.

This chain joins TRBV4-3 and TRBJ2-5, with 7 nucleotides matching TRBD1. The J segment lost 5 bases and the V segment lost 2 bases, leaving 8 bases of the junction unmatched. There are 15 residues in the CDR3. Germline values: CDR1 LGHNA, CDR2 YSLEER. CDR3 protein: CASSQSGTVAETQYF. CDR3 DNA: TGCGCCAGCAGCCAATCGGGGACAGTGGCGGAGACCCAGTACTTC.

The chain combines TRBV4-2 with TRBJ2-3, with TRBD2 as a possible D gene (5 bases). Trimming cost V 1 base and J 6 bases, with 11 bases left between them. CDR3 length: 14 amino acids. The germline V gene encodes CDR1 LGHNA and CDR2 YNFKEQ. CDR3 amino acids: CASSQAGPGDTQYF. As DNA, the CDR3 is TGTGCCAGCAGCCAAGCAGGCCCGGGGGATACGCAGTATTTT.

The CDR3 nucleotides read TGCGCCAGCAGCCAAGAGATGCCAACTAATGAAAAACTGTTTTTT. Protein: CASSQEMPTNEKLFF. The V and J genes are TRBV4-1 and TRBJ1-4; no reliable D call. V lost 0 bases and J 0 bases, leaving 5 bases between the germline ends. The CDR3 spans 15 residues. The germline CDR1 and CDR2 sequences are MGHRA and YSYEKL.

This rearrangement joins TRBV5-1 to TRBJ2-1; TRBD1 matches 8 bases. The CDR3 is made up of 15 amino acids. The trim removed 4 bases at V and 6 bases at J, leaving 9 bases unmatched. Germline V gives CDR1 SGHRS, CDR2 YFSETQ. The CDR3 bases are TGCGCCAGCAGCCTGCCACAGGGGGTGGTCAATGAGCAGTTCTTC. It is translated as CASSLPQGVVNEQFF. Combining the CDR3 with reference TRBV5-1 and TRBJ2-1 gives the whole variable domain KAGVTQTPRYLIKTRGQQVTLSCSPISGHRSVSWYQQTPGQGLQFLFEYFSETQRNKGNFPGRFSGRQFSNSRSEMNVSTLELGDSALYLCASSLPQGVVNEQFFGPGTRLTVL.

The genes are TRBV7-2 and TRBJ2-2; D tentatively fits TRBD1 or TRBD2 (6 bases each). This CDR3 is built from 15 residues. Per the germline V gene, CDR1 is SGHTA and CDR2 is FQGNSA. V lost 5 bases and J 4 bases, leaving 14 bases between the germline ends. The DNA for the CDR3 is TGTGCCAGCAGCCCCACAGGGCGGGGCACCGGGGAGCTGTTTTTT. Translated, it gives CASSPTGRGTGELFF.

The chain employs TRBV5-4 and TRBJ2-7; TRBD2 matches 10 bases. This CDR3 is 15 amino acids long. J lost 6 bases, V lost 5 bases, and 11 bases had no gene match. Germline lookup yields CDR1 SGHNT and CDR2 YYREEE (reference sequence). The CDR3 region is CASSPRTSGTREQYF. In DNA form, the CDR3 reads TGTGCCAGCAGTCCAAGGACTAGCGGAACTCGCGAGCAGTACTTC.

This sequence joins TRBV7-2 and TRBJ2-2; perhaps TRBD1 as D (6 bases). The CDR3 covers 17 residues. CDR1 is SGHTA, CDR2 FQGNSA, per germline. Trimming removed 5 bases from V and 1 base from J, with 17 bases in between. The CDR3: CASSISWAGVNTGELFF. CDR3 DNA sequence: TGTGCCAGCAGCATATCCTGGGCAGGGGTGAACACCGGGGAGCTGTTTTTT.

The chain links TRBV6-6 to TRBJ2-7; 8 nucleotides match TRBD2. The CDR3 runs 13 residues. The ends lost 5 bases at V and 3 bases at J; junction bases unmatched: 3. Germline CDR1 reads MNHNY; CDR2 reads SVGAGI (reference sequence). CDR3 bases: TGTGCCAGCAGTCATAGCGGGGACTACGAGCAGTACTTC. Encoded protein: CASSHSGDYEQYF.

The rearrangement uses TRBV7-2 and TRBJ1-5; TRBD1 matches at 8 bases. This CDR3 spans 15 amino acids. V gave up 5 bases and J gave up 2 bases; unmatched junction bases: 5. CDR1 is SGHTA, CDR2 FQGNSA, per germline. CDR3 in DNA: TGTGCCAGCAGCCCCATGACAGGGGGCAATCAGCCCCAGCATTTT. Residues: CASSPMTGGNQPQHF.

This sequence joins TRBV11-3 and TRBJ2-1, with 8 bases fitting TRBD2. Germline assignment: CDR1 SGHNT and CDR2 YENEEA. The junction had 2 bases not matched to a gene; V was cut back by 5 bases and J by 8 bases. The CDR3 has 12 amino acids. The CDR3 is CASSIGRDEQFF. In nucleotides, the CDR3 is TGTGCCAGCAGCATCGGGAGGGATGAGCAGTTCTTC.

The gene calls are TRBV15 and TRBJ2-2; D is unclear. Germline V lookup: CDR1 LNHNV, CDR2 YYDKDF (reference sequence). The CDR3 length is 13 residues. The germline V and J ends were trimmed by 0 bases and 4 bases, with 3 bases remaining between them. This CDR3 is CATSRDVTGELFF. The DNA for the CDR3 is TGTGCCACCAGCAGAGATGTCACCGGGGAGCTGTTTTTT.

V gene TRBV27 combines with J gene TRBJ2-3; TRBD2 might be the D (5 bases). Germline loops: CDR1 MNHEY, CDR2 SMNVEV (reference sequence). V shed 7 bases and J shed 2 bases, with 16 bases lying between them. CDR3 size: 15 residues. The CDR3 sequence: CASNPRGLDTDTQYF. In DNA form, the CDR3 reads TGTGCCAGCAATCCTCGCGGACTCGACACAGATACGCAGTATTTT.

A single count supports this clone. The chain couples TRBV7-2 to TRBJ1-5; D perhaps matches TRBD1 (5 bases). With 1 base removed from V and 3 bases from J, the gap between germline ends came to 10 bases. The germline gives CDR1 SGHTA, CDR2 FQGNSA. The CDR3 totals 15 residues. CDR3 bases: TGTGCCAGCAGCTTAGTGACAGTCAACAATCAGCCCCAGCATTTT. Translation: CASSLVTVNNQPQHF.

The chain recombines TRBV27 with TRBJ2-3, with 7 bases fitting TRBD1. The CDR3 spans 15 residues. Trimming removed 8 bases from V and 1 base from J; junction bases left unmatched: 9. CDR1 is MNHEY and CDR2 is SMNVEV in the germline V gene (reference sequence). The CDR3 region has the DNA TGTGCCAGCTCTCTGACAGGGTACCGCACAGATACGCAGTATTTT. It is translated as CASSLTGYRTDTQYF.

V usage is TRBV28 and J usage is TRBJ2-1; D is tentatively TRBD1 or TRBD2 (5 bases each). The V and J ends lost 3 bases and 5 bases respectively, with 20 bases between them. Germline V CDR1 and CDR2: MDHEN, SYDVKM. The CDR3 is 17 residues long. The CDR3 reads CASSFIGDRAGNNEQFF. CDR3 nucleotides: TGTGCCAGCAGTTTTATAGGGGACCGGGCGGGCAACAATGAGCAGTTCTTC.

This chain connects TRBV11-3 to TRBJ2-5, with 10 bases that match TRBD1. Germline V gene lookup returns CDR1 SGHNT and CDR2 YENEEA. The CDR3 is made up of 15 amino acids. After removal of 1 base from V and 5 bases from J, the junction contained 4 bases not matched to a gene. The CDR3 DNA reads TGTGCCAGCAGCTTAGGACAGGGGGCCTTGGAGACCCAGTACTTC. This codes for CASSLGQGALETQYF.